This section outlines one TCR beta chain sequence together with its context. No antigen is known for it. This record comes from a study of T cells in Graves' hyperthyroidism and ophthalmopathy. The CDR3 loop spans 13 amino acids. The germline V gene encodes CDR1 ENHRY and CDR2 SYGVKD. V was pared by 11 bases and J by 2 bases, with 2 bases of the junction left unmatched. TCR beta CDR3 regions were amplified from RNA transcripts. Primed by the HTBI set, a first-round RT-PCR was run on the TCR CDR3. TCRdb reanalysed the multiplex PCR reads using MiXCR and keeps one entry per CDR3 protein. The sample shows around 760,000 distinct CDR3 sequences, about 35% of them seen only once. Study results and limitations: Ophthalmopathy could be told apart from stable hyperthyroidism with a 13 V-J model. The model's output predicted ophthalmopathy at a median of about 6.5 months prior to onset.

Absence of ophthalmopathy progression within 18 months defined stable Graves' hyperthyroidism. Sequenced: blood. The clonotype originates from a woman aged 40 to 49 with Graves' hyperthyroidism. This rearrangement joins TRBV10-3 to TRBJ2-6; 8 nucleotides align to TRBD2. For the CDR3, the DNA is TGTGCCCCGGGACTAGCTGGGGCCAACGTCCTGACTTTC. This sequence encodes CAPGLAGANVLTF.